This TCR beta chain was sequenced for a study of blood T cell repertoires in COVID-19. Study-wide background: Samples taken during acute and convalescent COVID-19 were collected in the United States, Italy and Spain. Nucleic acid was either cDNA or gDNA, and it came from T cells, B-cell-depleted T cells, or PBMCs.

Clones were read by immunoSEQ multiplex PCR, and TCRdb kept only the in-frame ones, dropping some. The sample has 65,000 to 90,000 clones; 80% to 90% are singletons. Germline CDR1 and CDR2: LNHDA and SQIVND (reference sequence). V shed 7 bases and J shed 0 bases, with 15 bases lying between them. The CDR3 is 15 residues long. J is TRBJ1-1 and V is TRBV19, with D perhaps TRBD1 (6 bases). Input material: peripheral blood. The sequence was collected from a human donor in a cohort sampled during active COVID-19. CDR3 coding DNA: TGTGCCAGTATCCCCCCCGGGACAATGAACACTGAAGCTTTCTTT. This codes for CASIPPGTMNTEAFF.